What follows describes a single T cell receptor (beta chain). Its antigen is undetermined. Sequenced by immunoSEQ multiplex PCR; TCRdb stores in-frame clones only, minus some. The sample records 240,000 or so clones, around 81% being singletons. These data belong to a study of Tregs in tolerant kidney transplant recipients. Study-wide results and limits: The most relevant donor-specific Treg TCRbeta repertoire apparently came from expansion with activated donor B cells.

The CDR3 has 14 amino acids. From germline, CDR1 is MNHEY and CDR2 SVGAGI. V lost 6 bases to trimming and J lost 2 bases, with 12 bases between them. The rearrangement links TRBV6-5 to TRBJ2-3, with D perhaps matching TRBD1 or TRBD2 (6 bases each). This TCR derives from a human donor in good health. Sequenced: CD4+ T cells from blood. The CDR3 region is CASRRGGLTDTQYF. The CDR3, as DNA: TGTGCCAGCAGGAGAGGGGGGCTCACAGATACGCAGTATTTT.